One sample yielded the 8 T cell receptor beta chains listed below, sequenced in a study of low-dose radiotherapy and immunotherapy resistance in tumors (dated by TCRdb to 2022 to 2024). TCRdb lists the instrument as Illumina HiSeq 2500. First-strand cDNA was synthesized with Superscript III and a set of TRAV- and TRBV-specific primers, covering both TCRalpha and TCRbeta chains. TCRs were amplified for 20 to 25 PCR cycles with Phusion, using a constant-region primer paired with the adapter attached to the V primers. TCRdb reprocessing: public reads trimmed at Q25 with fastp, clones called with MiXCR, in-frame beta chains kept. CDR3 protein duplicates are merged, each entry listing the most common genes and DNA. The sample includes tens of thousands of distinct CDR3 sequences, with less than 30% observed a single time. Jointly, the top ten make up about 9.4% of the sample. Reading the label with the study, this specimen's time point is: after trial treatment. Sample treatment or condition, as interpreted from the label and publication: LDRT plus nivolumab, ipilimumab, low-dose cyclophosphamide and aspirin (RACIN trial).

Specimen: PBMCs, collected after low-dose radiotherapy plus immunotherapy. Every receptor here comes from a male donor with prostate cancer.

On this clonotype itself: Since a far larger clone is one base different, this is likely a read error. The J gene is TRBJ1-3, the V gene TRBV2; a possible D gene is TRBD1 (5 bases). The CDR3 has 14 amino acids. Germline CDR1 and CDR2: SNHLY and FYNNEI. The CDR3 protein is CASSPGTGGSTIYF. CDR3 coding DNA: TGTGCCAGCAGCCCAGGGACGGGAGGAAGCACCATATATTTT.

This clonotype was seen at least ten times. The chain couples TRBV7-9 to TRBJ1-2, with no clear D. The CDR3 runs to 15 residues. The V gene's germline CDR1 is SEHNR and CDR2 FQNEAQ (reference sequence). The V end was cut by 1 base, the J end by 1 base, with 10 bases between. The chain's CDR3 is CASSLVPEFNYGYTF. DNA of the CDR3: TGTGCCAGCAGCTTAGTACCAGAGTTTAACTATGGCTACACCTTC.

Comment on this clonotype: Just one base apart from a much larger clone, this may be a read error. The chain employs TRBV19 and TRBJ2-1, with D unclear. Germline CDR1 is LNHDA and CDR2 is SQIVND (reference sequence). Between the trimmed V and J ends, which lost 6 bases and 0 bases, there was a span of 18 bases. The CDR3 covers 17 residues. The CDR3 here is CASRVGEWGSSYNEQFF. For the CDR3, the DNA is TGTGCCAGTAGAGTAGGAGAGTGGGGTAGCTCCTACAATGAGCAGTTCTTC.

In its sample, this clonotype was seen many times. This sequence joins TRBV6-1 and TRBJ1-1, with D possibly being TRBD1 (5 bases). Per the germline V gene, CDR1 is MNHNS and CDR2 is SASEGT. With 4 bases removed from V and 1 base from J, the gap between germline ends came to 13 bases. The CDR3 totals 15 residues. This chain's CDR3 is CASSGEGKGNTEAFF. CDR3 bases: TGTGCCAGCAGTGGCGAGGGGAAGGGGAACACTGAAGCTTTCTTT.

This clonotype appeared many times. The junction shows a germline mismatch at one end, possibly a read error. The chain employs TRBV2 and TRBJ2-1; D perhaps matches TRBD1 (5 bases). CDR3 length: 14 residues. Germline values: CDR1 SNHLY, CDR2 FYNNEI. The CDR3, as DNA: TGTGCCAGCGGTGACAGTAACTCCTACAATGAGCAGTTCTTC. It is translated as CASGDSNSYNEQFF.

The table lists this clonotype with many counts. This chain connects TRBV15 to TRBJ2-5, with TRBD1 matching over 11 bases. Germline CDR1 and CDR2: LNHNV and YYDKDF (reference sequence). With V trimmed by 0 bases and J by 6 bases, 3 bases remained unmatched. The CDR3 consists of 15 residues. CDR3 protein: CATSREGTGGKTQYF. The CDR3 bases are TGTGCCACCAGCAGAGAAGGGACAGGGGGAAAGACCCAGTACTTC.

This clonotype has just a few counts. The chain combines TRBV12-3 or TRBV12-4 with TRBJ1-2, with D hard to call. The CDR3 extends over 13 amino acids. V dropped 3 bases and J dropped 5 bases, with 10 bases sitting between them. The CDR3 spells CASSLRSEYGYTF. The DNA of the CDR3 is TGTGCCAGCAGTTTGAGGTCCGAGTATGGCTACACCTTC.

In this sample, this clonotype turned up many times. The chain uses TRBV5-6 and TRBJ2-3, with 7 positions matching TRBD2. This CDR3 spans 17 amino acids. Germline V CDR1 and CDR2: SGHDT, YYEEEE. V trimming: 2 bases; J trimming: 4 bases; junction bases outside the gene matches: 13. The CDR3 region has the DNA TGTGCCAGCAGCTTCGAAAGGGCGGGAGTAGGGTCAGATACGCAGTATTTT. Protein product: CASSFERAGVGSDTQYF. Based on the CDR3 plus reference TRBV5-6 and TRBJ2-3, the full variable domain is DAGVTQSPTHLIKTRGQQVTLRCSPKSGHDTVSWYQQALGQGPQFIFQYYEEEERQRGNFPDRFSGHQFPNYSSELNVNALLLGDSALYLCASSFERAGVGSDTQYFGPGTRLTVL.